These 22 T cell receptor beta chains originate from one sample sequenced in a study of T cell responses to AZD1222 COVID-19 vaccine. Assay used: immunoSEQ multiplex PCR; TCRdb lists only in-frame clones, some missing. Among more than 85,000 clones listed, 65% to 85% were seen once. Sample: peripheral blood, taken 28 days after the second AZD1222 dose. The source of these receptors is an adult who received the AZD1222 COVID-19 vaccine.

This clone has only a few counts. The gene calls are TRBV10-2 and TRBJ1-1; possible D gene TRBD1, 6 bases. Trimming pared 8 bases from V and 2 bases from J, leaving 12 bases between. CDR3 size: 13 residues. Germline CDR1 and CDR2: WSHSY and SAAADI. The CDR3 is CASGQNTNTEAFF. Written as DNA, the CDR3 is TGCGCCAGCGGACAGAACACTAACACTGAAGCTTTCTTT.

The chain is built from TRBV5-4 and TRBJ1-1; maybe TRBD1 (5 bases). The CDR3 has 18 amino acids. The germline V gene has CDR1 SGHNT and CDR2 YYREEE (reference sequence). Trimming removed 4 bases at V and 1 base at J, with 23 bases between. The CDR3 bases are TGTGCCAGCAGCGGGCCGCGTAGGTCCGGCAGGGCGAACACTGAAGCTTTCTTT. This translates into CASSGPRRSGRANTEAFF.

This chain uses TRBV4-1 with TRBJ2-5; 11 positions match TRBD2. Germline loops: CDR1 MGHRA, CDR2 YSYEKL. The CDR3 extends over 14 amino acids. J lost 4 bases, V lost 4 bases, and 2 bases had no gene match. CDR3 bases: TGCGCCAGCAGCCGAGGGACTAGCGGAGAGACCCAGTACTTC. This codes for CASSRGTSGETQYF.

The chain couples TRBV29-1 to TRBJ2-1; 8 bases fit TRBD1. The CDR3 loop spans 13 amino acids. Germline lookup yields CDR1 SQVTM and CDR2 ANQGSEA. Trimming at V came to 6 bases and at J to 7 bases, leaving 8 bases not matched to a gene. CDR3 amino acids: CSVDRGQGNEQFF. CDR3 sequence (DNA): TGCAGCGTCGACCGCGGACAGGGTAATGAGCAGTTCTTC.

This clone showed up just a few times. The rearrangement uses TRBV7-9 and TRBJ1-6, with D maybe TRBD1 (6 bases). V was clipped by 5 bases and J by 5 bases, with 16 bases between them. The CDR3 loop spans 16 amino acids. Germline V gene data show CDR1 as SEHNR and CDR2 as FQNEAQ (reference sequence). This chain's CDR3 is CASSAGVGANNSPLHF. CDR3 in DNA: TGTGCCAGCAGCGCAGGGGTGGGGGCAAATAATTCACCCCTCCACTTT.

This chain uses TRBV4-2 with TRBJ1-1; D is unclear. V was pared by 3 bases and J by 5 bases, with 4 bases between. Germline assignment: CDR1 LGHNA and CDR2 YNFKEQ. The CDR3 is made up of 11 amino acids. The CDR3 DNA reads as TGTGCCAGCAGCCAGGGTACTGAAGCTTTCTTT. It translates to CASSQGTEAFF.

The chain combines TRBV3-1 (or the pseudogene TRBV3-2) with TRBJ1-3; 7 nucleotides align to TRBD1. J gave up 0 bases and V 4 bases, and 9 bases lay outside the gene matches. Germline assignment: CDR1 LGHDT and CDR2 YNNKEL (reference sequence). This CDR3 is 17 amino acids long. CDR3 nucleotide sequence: TGTGCCAGCAGCCCACTTACGACAGGGTACTCTGGAAACACCATATATTTT. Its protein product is CASSPLTTGYSGNTIYF.

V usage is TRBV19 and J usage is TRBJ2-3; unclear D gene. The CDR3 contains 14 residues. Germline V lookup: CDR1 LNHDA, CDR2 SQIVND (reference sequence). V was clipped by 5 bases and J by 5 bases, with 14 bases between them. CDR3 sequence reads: CASSLSLTKDTQYF. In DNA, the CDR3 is TGTGCCAGTAGTTTATCCCTTACAAAAGATACGCAGTATTTT.

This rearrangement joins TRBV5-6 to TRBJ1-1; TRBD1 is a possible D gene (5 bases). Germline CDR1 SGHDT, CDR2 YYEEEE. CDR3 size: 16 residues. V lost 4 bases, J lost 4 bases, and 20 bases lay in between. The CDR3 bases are TGTGCCAGCAGCCCTCGCCTAGGGGATAGTGGCACTGAAGCTTTCTTT. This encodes CASSPRLGDSGTEAFF.

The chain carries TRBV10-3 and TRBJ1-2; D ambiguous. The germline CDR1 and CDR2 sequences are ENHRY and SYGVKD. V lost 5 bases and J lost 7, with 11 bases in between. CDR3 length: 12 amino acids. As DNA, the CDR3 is TGTGCCATCAGTAAGGACCCAATTGGCTACACCTTC. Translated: CAISKDPIGYTF.

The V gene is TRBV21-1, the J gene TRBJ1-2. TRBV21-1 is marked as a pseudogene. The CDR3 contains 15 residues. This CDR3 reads CASSPTLEKRYGYTF. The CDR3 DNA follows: TGTGCCAGCAGCCCGACCCTCGAGAAGCGCTATGGCTACACCTTC.

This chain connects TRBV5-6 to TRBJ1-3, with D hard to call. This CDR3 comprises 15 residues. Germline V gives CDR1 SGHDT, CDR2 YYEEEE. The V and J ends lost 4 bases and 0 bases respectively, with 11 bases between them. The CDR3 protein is CASSLQGLSGNTIYF. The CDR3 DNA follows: TGTGCCAGCAGCCTCCAAGGTCTCTCTGGAAACACCATATATTTT.

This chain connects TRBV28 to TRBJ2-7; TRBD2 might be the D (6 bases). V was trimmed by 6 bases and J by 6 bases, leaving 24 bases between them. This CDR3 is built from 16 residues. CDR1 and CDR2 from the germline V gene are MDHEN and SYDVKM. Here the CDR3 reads CASSGTSGGRGGEQYF. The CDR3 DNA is TGTGCCAGCAGCGGGACCTCCGGGGGTCGGGGTGGCGAGCAGTACTTC.

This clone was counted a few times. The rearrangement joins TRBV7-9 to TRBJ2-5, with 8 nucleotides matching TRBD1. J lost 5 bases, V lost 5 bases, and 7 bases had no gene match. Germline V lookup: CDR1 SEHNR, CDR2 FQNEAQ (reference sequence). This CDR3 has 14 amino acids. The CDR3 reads CASSLRQGWETQYF. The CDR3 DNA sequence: TGTGCCAGCAGCCTACGACAGGGGTGGGAGACCCAGTACTTC.

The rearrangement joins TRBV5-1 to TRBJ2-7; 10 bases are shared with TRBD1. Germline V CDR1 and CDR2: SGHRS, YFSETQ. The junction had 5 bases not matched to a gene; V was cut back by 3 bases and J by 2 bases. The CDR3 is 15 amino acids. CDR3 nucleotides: TGCGCCAGCAGCTCACGGACAGGGGGAACCTACGAGCAGTACTTC. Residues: CASSSRTGGTYEQYF.

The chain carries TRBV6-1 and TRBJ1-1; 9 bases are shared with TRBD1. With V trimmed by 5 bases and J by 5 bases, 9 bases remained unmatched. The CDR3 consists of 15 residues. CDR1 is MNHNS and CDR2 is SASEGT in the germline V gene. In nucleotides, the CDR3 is TGTGCCAGCAGTCAACTACCGGGACAGGGAACTGAAGCTTTCTTT. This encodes CASSQLPGQGTEAFF.

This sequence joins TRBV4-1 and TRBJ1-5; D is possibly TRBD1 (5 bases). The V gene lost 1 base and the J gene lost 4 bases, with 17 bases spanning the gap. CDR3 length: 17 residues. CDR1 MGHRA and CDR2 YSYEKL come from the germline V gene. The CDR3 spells CASSQGRARAMNQPQHF. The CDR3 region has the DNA TGCGCCAGCAGCCAAGGTCGGGCCAGGGCGATGAATCAGCCCCAGCATTTT.

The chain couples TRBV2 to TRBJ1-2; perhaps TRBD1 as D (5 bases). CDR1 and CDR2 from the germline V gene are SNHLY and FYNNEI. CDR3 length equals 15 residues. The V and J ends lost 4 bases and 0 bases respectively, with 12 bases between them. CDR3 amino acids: CASSVDSFSNYGYTF. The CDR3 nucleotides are TGTGCCAGCAGTGTTGACAGTTTTTCTAACTATGGCTACACCTTC. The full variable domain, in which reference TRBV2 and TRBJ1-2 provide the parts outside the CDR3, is EPEVTQTPSHQVTQMGQEVILRCVPISNHLYFYWYRQILGQKVEFLVSFYNNEISEKSEIFDDQFSVERPDGSNFTLKIRSTKLEDSAMYFCASSVDSFSNYGYTFGSGTRLTVV.

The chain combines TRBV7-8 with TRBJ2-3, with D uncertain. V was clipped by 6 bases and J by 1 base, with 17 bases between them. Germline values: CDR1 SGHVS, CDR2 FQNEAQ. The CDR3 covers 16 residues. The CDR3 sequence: CASSFPLRGRTDTQYF. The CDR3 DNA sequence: TGTGCCAGCAGTTTTCCGCTCCGTGGTCGCACAGATACGCAGTATTTT.

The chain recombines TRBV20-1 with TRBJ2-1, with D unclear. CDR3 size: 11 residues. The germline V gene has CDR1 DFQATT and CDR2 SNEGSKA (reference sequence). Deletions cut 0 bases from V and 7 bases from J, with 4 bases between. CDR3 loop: CSARDPNEQFF. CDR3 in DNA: TGCAGTGCTAGAGATCCAAATGAGCAGTTCTTC.

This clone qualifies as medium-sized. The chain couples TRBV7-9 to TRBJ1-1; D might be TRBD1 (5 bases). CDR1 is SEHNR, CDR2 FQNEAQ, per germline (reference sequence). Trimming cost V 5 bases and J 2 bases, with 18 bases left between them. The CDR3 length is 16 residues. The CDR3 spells CASSPRQGSGNTEAFF. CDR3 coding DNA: TGTGCCAGCAGCCCTAGGCAGGGTAGCGGTAACACTGAAGCTTTCTTT.

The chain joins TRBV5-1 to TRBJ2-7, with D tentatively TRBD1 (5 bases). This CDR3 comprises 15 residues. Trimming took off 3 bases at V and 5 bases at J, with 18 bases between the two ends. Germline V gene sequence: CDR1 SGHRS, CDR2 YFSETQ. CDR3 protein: CASSSYTGIGNEQYF. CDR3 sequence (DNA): TGCGCCAGCAGCTCGTATACAGGCATTGGGAACGAGCAGTACTTC.